The 28 T cell receptor beta chains reported below all come from one sample, sequenced in a study of blood T cell repertoires in COVID-19. TCRdb keeps only in-frame clones here, not all; method: immunoSEQ multiplex PCR. The sample carries over 25,000 clones, 70% to 85% recorded once. Sequenced material: peripheral blood. Receptor source: a human donor in a cohort sampled during active COVID-19.

This clone was counted a single time. The chain is built from TRBV7-6 and TRBJ2-5; weak D call: TRBD1 (6 bases). There are 15 residues in the CDR3. The germline V gene encodes CDR1 SGHVS and CDR2 FNYEAQ. V was shortened by 4 bases and J by 2 bases, with 14 bases between the two germline ends. For the CDR3, the DNA is TGTGCCAGCAGCTCGGTGGCAGGGGTACAAGAGACCCAGTACTTC. Encoded protein: CASSSVAGVQETQYF.

The chain recombines TRBV7-6 with TRBJ2-5; 12 nucleotides align to TRBD1. Per germline, CDR1 SGHVS and CDR2 FNYEAQ. The CDR3 runs 17 residues. V shed 2 bases and J 4 bases; nucleotides not matched to a gene: 8. In DNA form, the CDR3 reads TGTGCCAGCAGCTTAACGGGACAGGGGGCGCGTGGAGAGACCCAGTACTTC. As protein: CASSLTGQGARGETQYF.

CDR3 nucleotide sequence: TGCGCCAGCAGTGGGGGCAGGGGCTACACCTTC. It specifies CASSGGRGYTF. The chain carries TRBV10-2 and TRBJ1-2; D is perhaps TRBD1 (5 bases). The CDR3 is 11 amino acids. Germline V gene lookup returns CDR1 WSHSY and CDR2 SAAADI. The germline V and J ends were trimmed by 4 bases and 8 bases, with 8 bases remaining between them.

The rearrangement uses TRBV5-1 and TRBJ2-7, with a tentative D call TRBD1 (6 bases). Germline V gene sequence: CDR1 SGHRS, CDR2 YFSETQ. The V end lost 0 bases, the J end lost 4 bases, and 11 bases lay between the germline ends. This CDR3 is 14 amino acids long. The CDR3 protein is CASSLEDRAYEQYF. The DNA of the CDR3 is TGCGCCAGCAGCTTGGAGGACAGAGCATACGAGCAGTACTTC. The full variable domain, its missing parts supplied by reference TRBV5-1 and TRBJ2-7, is KAGVTQTPRYLIKTRGQQVTLSCSPISGHRSVSWYQQTPGQGLQFLFEYFSETQRNKGNFPGRFSGRQFSNSRSEMNVSTLELGDSALYLCASSLEDRAYEQYFGPGTRLTVT.

This clone was seen a single time. The rearrangement uses TRBV5-4 and TRBJ2-7; a weak D match, TRBD2 (6 bases). Looked up from germline, CDR1 is SGHNT and CDR2 is YYREEE (reference sequence). V gave up 3 bases and J gave up 4 bases, with 11 bases separating them. CDR3 length: 13 residues. The CDR3 DNA sequence: TGTGCCAGCAGCTCGGGAGCCCGGTACGAGCAGTACTTC. Translated: CASSSGARYEQYF.

The rearrangement links TRBV2 to TRBJ1-5; tentative D call: TRBD1 (5 bases). The V end was cut by 6 bases, the J end by 5 bases, with 20 bases between. This CDR3 region has 16 residues. From germline, CDR1 is SNHLY and CDR2 FYNNEI. The CDR3 protein is CASSLRGREGDQPQHF. The CDR3 coding sequence is TGTGCCAGCAGCCTAAGGGGCAGGGAAGGAGATCAGCCCCAGCATTTT.

With regard to this clone: One junction end disagrees with the germline gene, perhaps due to a read error. V gene TRBV2 combines with J gene TRBJ2-7, with a possible D match to TRBD1 (6 bases). The CDR3 has 10 residues. CDR1 is SNHLY and CDR2 is FYNNEI in the germline V gene. CDR3 protein: CASGGRLSLF. The CDR3 DNA reads TGTGCCAGTGGGGGCAGACTGTCGTTATTC. The full variable domain, in which reference TRBV2 and TRBJ2-7 provide the parts outside the CDR3, is EPEVTQTPSHQVTQMGQEVILRCVPISNHLYFYWYRQILGQKVEFLVSFYNNEISEKSEIFDDQFSVERPDGSNFTLKIRSTKLEDSAMYFCASGGRLSLFGPGTRLTVT.

This clone was recorded once. V is TRBV5-5 and J is TRBJ2-1; 8 positions agree with TRBD1. From germline, CDR1 is SGHKS and CDR2 YYEKEE (reference sequence). CDR3 size: 16 residues. Unmatched junction bases numbered 13, after V lost 3 bases and J lost 8 bases. CDR3 nucleotides: TGTGCCAGCAGCTCGGGACACCCAACAGGGGGGTATGAGCAGTTCTTC. Protein: CASSSGHPTGGYEQFF. The full variable domain, rest sourced from reference TRBV5-5 and TRBJ2-1, is DAGVTQSPTHLIKTRGQQVTLRCSPISGHKSVSWYQQVLGQGPQFIFQYYEKEERGRGNFPDRFSARQFPNYSSELNVNALLLGDSALYLCASSSGHPTGGYEQFFGPGTRLTVL.

V usage is TRBV10-3 and J usage is TRBJ1-3; D is ambiguous. The germline V and J ends were trimmed by 4 bases and 9 bases, with 7 bases remaining between them. This CDR3 has 11 amino acids. CDR1 and CDR2 from the germline V gene are ENHRY and SYGVKD. CDR3 sequence (DNA): TGTGCCATCAGTGGTGGGAGCACCATATATTTT. It yields the protein CAISGGSTIYF.

CDR3 nucleotides: TGTGCCAGCAGCTTAGTCGGGGGGGCCTTATACAATGAGCAGTTCTTC. It translates to CASSLVGGALYNEQFF. V gene TRBV7-2 combines with J gene TRBJ2-1; 8 nucleotides line up with TRBD2. CDR3 length: 16 amino acids. Germline assignment: CDR1 SGHTA and CDR2 FQGNSA. The junction had 6 bases not matched to a gene; V was cut back by 1 base and J by 4 bases.

This clone appeared a single time. The chain is built from TRBV6-1 and TRBJ2-3; TRBD1 aligns across 10 bases. J lost 0 bases, V lost 3 bases, and 6 bases had no gene match. The length of the CDR3 is 17 residues. Germline V gives CDR1 MNHNS, CDR2 SASEGT. CDR3 loop: CASSERPGQGSTDTQYF. CDR3 bases: TGTGCCAGCAGTGAGAGACCGGGACAGGGGAGCACAGATACGCAGTATTTT.

The genes are TRBV12-3 or TRBV12-4 and TRBJ2-1; weak D call: TRBD1 (5 bases). This CDR3 contains 13 residues. Trimming removed 7 bases at V and 3 bases at J, with 10 bases between. The CDR3 bases are TGTGCCAGCAATCAACAGGTCTACAATGAGCAGTTCTTC. This codes for CASNQQVYNEQFF.

The chain has TRBV5-4 and TRBJ2-7; D might be TRBD1 (5 bases). Trimming shortened V by 2 bases and J by 6 bases, and 12 bases separated the two germline ends. This CDR3 has 13 residues. Germline lookup yields CDR1 SGHNT and CDR2 YYREEE (reference sequence). The CDR3 DNA is TGTGCCAGCAGCTTCACGGCAGGGTCCGAGCAGTACTTC. Translation gives CASSFTAGSEQYF.

CDR3 sequence: CASRRAGLAEETQYF. The CDR3 region has the DNA TGCGCCAGCAGGCGAGCGGGACTAGCGGAAGAGACCCAGTACTTC. The genes are TRBV5-1 and TRBJ2-5, with 11 bases matching TRBD2. The CDR3 has 15 residues. Trimming at V came to 5 bases and at J to 3 bases, leaving 6 bases not matched to a gene. The germline CDR1 and CDR2 sequences are SGHRS and YFSETQ.

The count of this clone is one. The V gene is TRBV21-1, the J gene TRBJ2-2; the table's D call, TRBD2, was not checked against the DNA. TRBV21-1 is a pseudogene locus. CDR3 length: 16 residues. For the CDR3, the DNA is TGTGCCAGCAGCAAAGAGATAGCGGGGGCCGACGGGGAGCTGTTTTTT. Encoded protein: CASSKEIAGADGELFF.

The chain joins TRBV28 to TRBJ2-5, with D tentatively TRBD2 (5 bases). The CDR3 totals 14 residues. Germline assignment: CDR1 MDHEN and CDR2 SYDVKM. V lost 5 bases and J lost 7, with 17 bases in between. This CDR3 reads CASSGGPDGGTQYF. In nucleotides, the CDR3 is TGTGCCAGCAGTGGCGGCCCGGACGGAGGGACCCAGTACTTC.

V and J are TRBV19 and TRBJ2-1; D remains unclear. The germline V and J ends were trimmed by 3 bases and 7 bases, with 7 bases remaining between them. The CDR3 spans 12 residues. CDR1 is LNHDA, CDR2 SQIVND, per germline (reference sequence). CDR3 residues: CASSIAWNEQFF. CDR3 sequence (DNA): TGTGCCAGTAGTATCGCGTGGAATGAGCAGTTCTTC.

The chain uses TRBV3-1 (or the pseudogene TRBV3-2) and TRBJ2-5, with 7 positions matching TRBD2. Germline lookup yields CDR1 LGHDT and CDR2 YNNKEL (reference sequence). Germline trimming cut 1 base from V and 5 bases from J; bases unmatched to any gene: 7. The CDR3 has 15 residues. This chain's CDR3 is CASSQASGEWETQYF. CDR3 DNA sequence: TGTGCCAGCAGCCAAGCCAGCGGGGAGTGGGAGACCCAGTACTTC.

The rearrangement joins TRBV15 to TRBJ2-7; 8 bases are shared with TRBD2. The CDR3 contains 16 residues. V shed 2 bases, J shed 4 bases, and the junction held 10 bases outside the gene matches. Per the germline V gene, CDR1 is LNHNV and CDR2 is YYDKDF (reference sequence). The CDR3 DNA sequence: TGTGCCACCAGCAGACTCGGGGGAGCGGGGGTTTACGAGCAGTACTTC. Protein sequence: CATSRLGGAGVYEQYF.

The CDR3 spells CASSLQASNYGYTF. CDR3 coding DNA: TGCGCCAGCAGCTTGCAGGCATCTAACTATGGCTACACCTTC. This sequence joins TRBV5-1 and TRBJ1-2; D is unclear. Germline V lookup: CDR1 SGHRS, CDR2 YFSETQ. The CDR3 covers 14 residues. V was clipped by 1 base and J by 0 bases, with 7 bases between them.

CDR3 sequence: CASSQEGGLYNEQFF. The CDR3 nucleotides are TGCGCCAGCAGCCAAGAGGGGGGACTCTACAATGAGCAGTTCTTC. V is TRBV4-1 and J is TRBJ2-1; possible D gene TRBD2, 6 bases. The V and J ends lost 0 bases and 3 bases respectively, with 9 bases between them. This CDR3 spans 15 amino acids. The germline V gene has CDR1 MGHRA and CDR2 YSYEKL.

The V call is TRBV9, the J call TRBJ2-5; TRBD2 might be the D (7 bases). This CDR3 is 13 amino acids long. The ends were cut back, 2 bases at V and 6 bases at J, with 11 bases in the middle. Looked up from germline, CDR1 is SGDLS and CDR2 is YYNGEE. The CDR3 sequence: CASSVSGGQTQYF. CDR3 DNA sequence: TGTGCCAGCAGCGTCTCCGGGGGGCAGACCCAGTACTTC. Looking up the rest from reference TRBV9 and TRBJ2-5 gives the full variable domain: DSGVTQTPKHLITATGQRVTLRCSPRSGDLSVYWYQQSLDQGLQFLIQYYNGEERAKGNILERFSAQQFPDLHSELNLSSLELGDSALYFCASSVSGGQTQYFGPGTRLLVL.

The chain combines TRBV7-2 with TRBJ2-5; tentatively, D is TRBD2 (6 bases). The CDR3 sequence is 13 residues long. Germline V gene data show CDR1 as SGHTA and CDR2 as FQGNSA. V gave up 6 bases and J gave up 5 bases, with 13 bases separating them. The CDR3 region is CASRLGGGETQYF. The CDR3 coding sequence is TGTGCCAGCAGGTTGGGGGGTGGCGAGACCCAGTACTTC.

The rearrangement uses TRBV19 and TRBJ1-3; maybe TRBD1 (6 bases). Germline values: CDR1 LNHDA, CDR2 SQIVND (reference sequence). V lost 5 bases to trimming and J lost 2 bases, with 10 bases between them. This CDR3 contains 14 residues. The CDR3: CASSSGATGNTIYF. The CDR3 region has the DNA TGTGCCAGTAGTTCAGGGGCAACTGGAAACACCATATATTTT.

The gene calls are TRBV28 and TRBJ1-1; a weak D match, TRBD1 (6 bases). Germline V gene data show CDR1 as MDHEN and CDR2 as SYDVKM. The V and J ends lost 5 bases and 1 base respectively, with 11 bases between them. The CDR3 loop spans 14 amino acids. CDR3 protein: CASSMDSPNTEAFF. The CDR3 DNA is TGTGCCAGCAGTATGGACAGTCCGAACACTGAAGCTTTCTTT.

The chain has TRBV11-2 and TRBJ1-1; D gene uncertain. V was cut by 6 bases and J by 1 base, with 12 bases left in between. Germline loops: CDR1 SGHAT, CDR2 FQNNGV. The CDR3 is 14 amino acids. CDR3 sequence: CASRIVEGNTEAFF. CDR3 DNA: TGTGCCAGCAGAATAGTGGAGGGGAACACTGAAGCTTTCTTT.

The CDR3 bases are TGTGCCAGCAGAGAGACAGAGACCACAGATACGCAGTATTTT. This translates into CASRETETTDTQYF. The chain employs TRBV7-8 and TRBJ2-3; D possibly corresponds to TRBD1 (5 bases). Germline CDR1 and CDR2: SGHVS and FQNEAQ. Trimming shortened V by 6 bases and J by 2 bases, and 12 bases separated the two germline ends. The CDR3 is 14 amino acids.

The chain couples TRBV4-1 to TRBJ2-2; 7 bases line up with TRBD2. The germline V gene encodes CDR1 MGHRA and CDR2 YSYEKL. The CDR3 loop spans 15 amino acids. V trimming: 0 bases; J trimming: 4 bases; junction bases outside the gene matches: 2. The CDR3 nucleotides are TGCGCCAGCAGCCAAGAGGGAGGGATCACCGGGGAGCTGTTTTTT. Encoded protein: CASSQEGGITGELFF.